This TCR beta chain comes out of a study of shared clonotypes between healthy human individuals. Across the study: Per donor, CD8 memory used one plate, CD8 naive used two, CD4 memory used three and CD4 naive used three.

Study-wide results and limits: A handful of donors had about 5.1% of their naive CD4 clonotypes in common.

In its sample, this clone was seen once. Its antigen is unknown. Every subset had its genomic DNA shared out evenly among several immunoSEQ plates. The data were produced by immunoSEQ multiplex PCR, yet TCRdb's version contains in-frame clones alone and is incomplete. The profile shows some 1.5 million clones, roughly 95% of them singletons. Trimming pared 0 bases from V and 4 bases from J, leaving 18 bases between. CDR3 size: 17 residues. Germline CDR1 KGHSH, CDR2 LQKENI. The receptor was isolated from a man aged 30-40 years in good health. The rearrangement links TRBV18 to TRBJ2-5; D might be TRBD1 or TRBD2, each matching 5 bases. Material: naive CD4+ T cells sorted from blood. As to subset: CD45RA+ positively selected. The CDR3 is CASSPPLGQSGRETQYF. Written as DNA, the CDR3 is TGTGCCAGCTCACCACCTTTGGGGCAGTCGGGACGAGAGACCCAGTACTTC.